Given below is one T cell receptor (beta chain) in context. Its antigen is unidentified. The table came from immunoSEQ multiplex PCR; TCRdb's copy has only in-frame clones and leaves some out. Here the sample spans approximately 300,000 clones, about 82% being singletons. Unmatched junction bases numbered 11, after V lost 6 bases and J lost 7 bases. Germline CDR1 is SNHLY and CDR2 is FYNNEI. The CDR3 totals 16 residues. This sample was included in a study of Ad26.COV2.S vaccination and SARS-CoV-2 variants. Study context: The Ad26.COV2.S arm of the COV1001 trial was where the donor was placed.

Treatment in this sample: approximately 18 received Ad26.COV2.S at low or high dose, single or two shots; a few received placebo; per-sample allocation not given. Day 63 following the first vaccine or placebo injection was when the samples were taken. An adult donor aged 18-55 years was enrolled in Boston. In the vaccine, an Ad26 vector expressed the SARS-CoV-2 spike of the Wuhan strain. Study-level points and caveats: Responses of T cells in total may have been underestimated by the TCR breadth and depth analyses.

The chain is built from TRBV2 and TRBJ2-1; 11 nucleotides agree with TRBD2. This TCR was recovered from a person aged 18-65 years who received the Ad26.COV2.S COVID-19 vaccine or a placebo. Sequenced here: peripheral blood, sampled in a trial of Ad26.COV2.S vaccine versus placebo. CDR3 sequence (DNA): TGTGCCAGCAGGTTTAGCGGGGGGGCCTTCCCAAATGAGCAGTTCTTC. Translation gives CASRFSGGAFPNEQFF.